Below, 15 T cell receptor beta chains from the same sample are listed, as sequenced in a study of shared clonotypes between healthy human individuals. Repertoires were generated with immunoSEQ multiplex PCR, while TCRdb's copy carries only in-frame clones and drops some. The data show more than 500,000 clones, 95% to 96% seen once. The specimen sequenced was naive CD4+ T cells sorted from blood. This sample's subset: CD45RA+ positively selected. The origin of the receptors is a woman aged 30 to 39 in good health.

The rearrangement uses TRBV19 and TRBJ2-7; the D gene is possibly TRBD1 (6 bases). The germline V gene encodes CDR1 LNHDA and CDR2 SQIVND (reference sequence). The CDR3 has 14 amino acids. The V and J ends lost 5 bases and 2 bases respectively, with 13 bases between them. The CDR3 reads CASSDQGRAYEQYF. The CDR3 DNA sequence: TGTGCCAGTAGTGACCAGGGGCGAGCCTACGAGCAGTACTTC.

The V call is TRBV28, the J call TRBJ2-1; D may be TRBD1 or TRBD2 (6 bases each). This CDR3 has 13 amino acids. The V end was cut by 8 bases, the J end by 2 bases, with 10 bases between. Germline V gene data show CDR1 as MDHEN and CDR2 as SYDVKM. The CDR3 spells CASGGTPYNEQFF. CDR3 DNA sequence: TGTGCCAGCGGAGGGACACCCTACAATGAGCAGTTCTTC.

This CDR3 reads CAWNTGLLGNTIYF. The DNA of the CDR3 is TGTGCCTGGAACACAGGGTTACTTGGAAACACCATATATTTT. The chain joins TRBV30 to TRBJ1-3; tentatively, D is TRBD1 (6 bases). The V and J ends lost 4 bases and 3 bases respectively, with 13 bases between them. Germline V CDR1 and CDR2: GTSNPN, SVGIG (reference sequence). The CDR3 has 14 residues.

The J gene is TRBJ2-5, the V gene TRBV6-5; 9 bases are shared with TRBD1. This CDR3 is 16 amino acids long. With V trimmed by 4 bases and J by 0 bases, 6 bases remained unmatched. Germline assignment: CDR1 MNHEY and CDR2 SVGAGI. The CDR3 sequence is CASSSSGTGYQETQYF. CDR3 sequence (DNA): TGTGCCAGCAGTTCATCCGGGACAGGGTACCAAGAGACCCAGTACTTC.

On this clone: The same CDR3 also results from other DNA sequences found in this sample. The chain employs TRBV6-1 and TRBJ1-4; D gene uncertain. Trimming left V 2 bases short and J 7 bases short, with 5 bases between. CDR1 MNHNS and CDR2 SASEGT come from the germline V gene. The CDR3 is 12 residues long. CDR3 DNA: TGTGCCAGCAGTGAATCGGGTGAAAAACTGTTTTTT. This gives the protein CASSESGEKLFF.

V usage is TRBV6-6 and J usage is TRBJ2-4, with 8 bases lining up with TRBD1. The V and J ends lost 6 bases and 6 bases, in that order; junction bases with no gene match: 13. Germline V gene data show CDR1 as MNHNY and CDR2 as SVGAGI (reference sequence). CDR3 length: 16 residues. CDR3 nucleotide sequence: TGTGCCAGCAGAATCACACAGGGGGTAAATGGAAACATTCAGTACTTC. Amino acids: CASRITQGVNGNIQYF.

The CDR3 nucleotides read TGTCCAGCGGGAATGACGGACACCGGGGAGCTGTTTTTT. It yields the protein CPAGMTDTGELFF. The V call is TRBV11-1, the J call TRBJ2-2, with TRBD2 identical over 7 bases. Germline CDR1 reads SGHAT; CDR2 reads FQDESV (reference sequence). CDR3 length: 13 residues. The full variable domain, completed using reference TRBV11-1 and TRBJ2-2, is EAEVAQSPRYKITEKSQAVAFWCDPISGHATLYWYRQILGQGPELLVQFQDESVVDDSQLPKDRFSAERLKGVDSTLKIQPAELGDSAMYLCPAGMTDTGELFFGEGSRLTVL.

V and J are TRBV7-6 and TRBJ1-1, with a weak D call TRBD1 (5 bases). The V end was cut by 1 base, the J end by 4 bases, with 13 bases between. From germline, CDR1 is SGHVS and CDR2 FNYEAQ. The CDR3 sequence is 15 residues long. The CDR3 protein is CASSLGHGGTTEAFF. Written as DNA, the CDR3 is TGTGCCAGCAGCTTAGGACACGGGGGGACCACTGAAGCTTTCTTT.

The chain couples TRBV18 to TRBJ2-3; TRBD2 matches at 12 bases. The V gene end was trimmed by 3 bases and the J gene end by 0 bases; junction bases not matched to a gene: 1. CDR1 is KGHSH and CDR2 is LQKENI in the germline V gene. This CDR3 region has 16 residues. The CDR3, as DNA: TGTGCCAGCTCACCGACTAGCGGGAGAAGCACAGATACGCAGTATTTT. This gives the protein CASSPTSGRSTDTQYF.

The gene calls are TRBV28 and TRBJ2-1; 11 bases fit TRBD2. J gave up 7 bases and V 5 bases, and 4 bases lay outside the gene matches. Germline V gene lookup returns CDR1 MDHEN and CDR2 SYDVKM. The CDR3 runs 14 residues. DNA of the CDR3: TGTGCCAGCAGTCCGGGACTAGCGGATAATGAGCAGTTCTTC. Translated: CASSPGLADNEQFF.

This clone is a singleton in its sample. V usage is TRBV2 and J usage is TRBJ1-1; possible D gene TRBD1, 6 bases. Looked up from germline, CDR1 is SNHLY and CDR2 is FYNNEI. There are 14 residues in the CDR3. The ends were cut back, 0 bases at V and 3 bases at J, with 8 bases in the middle. As DNA, the CDR3 is TGTGCCAGCAGTGAAGCGCCAGGGGACACTGAAGCTTTCTTT. Protein product: CASSEAPGDTEAFF.

The chain has TRBV28 and TRBJ2-5; D not resolved. The DNA end is a closer match to TRBJ2-7, so the J assignment may be wrong. The CDR3 length is 13 residues. The germline V gene encodes CDR1 MDHEN and CDR2 SYDVKM. CDR3 amino acids: CASSLDGSYEQYF. The CDR3 bases are TGTGCCAGCAGTTTAGACGGATCCTACGAGCAGTACTTC.

The chain uses TRBV4-1 and TRBJ1-1, with a weak D call TRBD1 (5 bases). This CDR3 spans 17 amino acids. Trimming pared 4 bases from V and 0 bases from J, leaving 18 bases between. The germline CDR1 and CDR2 sequences are MGHRA and YSYEKL. For the CDR3, the DNA is TGCGCCAGCAGCCGAGTAAGATTACGCAGGGTGAACACTGAAGCTTTCTTT. Translating gives CASSRVRLRRVNTEAFF.

The chain links TRBV6-6 to TRBJ2-1, with D possibly matching TRBD1 (6 bases). This CDR3 spans 15 amino acids. Germline assignment: CDR1 MNHNY and CDR2 SVGAGI (reference sequence). Trimming left V 2 bases short and J 0 bases short, with 8 bases between. CDR3 coding DNA: TGTGCCAGCAGTTACGAGGACAGCTCCTACAATGAGCAGTTCTTC. It specifies CASSYEDSSYNEQFF.

A few counts support this clone. Different DNA sequences within this sample yield the same CDR3. The J gene is TRBJ2-7, the V gene TRBV28; D gene uncertain. Germline CDR1 is MDHEN and CDR2 is SYDVKM. Trimming stripped 2 bases from V and 4 bases from J, with 6 bases between. CDR3 size: 12 residues. For the CDR3, the DNA is TGTGCCAGCAGTTTACCCGGTTACGAGCAGTACTTC. Translation: CASSLPGYEQYF. Variable domain in full (rest from reference TRBV28 and TRBJ2-7): DVKVTQSSRYLVKRTGEKVFLECVQDMDHENMFWYRQDPGLGLRLIYFSYDVKMKEKGDIPEGYSVSREKKERFSLILESASTNQTSMYLCASSLPGYEQYFGPGTRLTVT.